Each of the 14 T cell receptor beta chains below was sequenced from the same sample in a study of cytomegalovirus exposure and HLA in healthy donors (dated by TCRdb to 2016 to 2017). The library was made by the immunoSEQ multiplex PCR assay. For the multiplex PCR, a mixture combining 60 forward primers for TCR Vbeta segments and 13 reverse primers for TCR Jbeta segments was used. TCRdb obtained this table from immuneACCESS and retained in-frame rearrangements with V and J assigned. These tables miss some clones; where compared with another copy, unresolved V genes account for less than half of the shortfall, and the remainder is unexplained. This sample's records show 75,000 to 95,000 clones. The ten biggest clones cover about 5% of the sample. The source material was PBMCs. The receptors stem from a man aged 25 to 45 in good health and CMV-seronegative.

The chain links TRBV29-1 to TRBJ1-1, with D uncertain. Trimming stripped 5 bases from V and 3 bases from J, with 19 bases between. The germline gives CDR1 SQVTM, CDR2 ANQGSEA. The CDR3 runs 15 residues. The chain's CDR3 is CSVTYRLQEDTEAFF. CDR3 DNA: TGCAGCGTTACTTACCGCCTCCAGGAGGACACTGAAGCTTTCTTT. Complete variable domain (other parts from reference TRBV29-1 and TRBJ1-1): SAVISQKPSRDICQRGTSLTIQCQVDSQVTMMFWYRQQPGQSLTLIATANQGSEATYESGFVIDKFPISRPNLTFSTLTVSNMSPEDSSIYLCSVTYRLQEDTEAFFGQGTRLTVV.

This rearrangement joins TRBV14 to TRBJ1-2; no definite D call. The CDR3 is 13 residues long. V was clipped by 5 bases and J by 8 bases, with 15 bases between them. Germline-derived CDR1 and CDR2 are SGHDN and FVKESK. The CDR3 is CASSKEPPWGYTF. CDR3 DNA sequence: TGTGCCAGCAGCAAGGAGCCACCTTGGGGCTACACCTTC.

The chain uses TRBV7-9 and TRBJ2-1; TRBD2 agrees at 8 bases. This CDR3 is 17 amino acids long. The J segment lost 4 bases and the V segment lost 5 bases, leaving 13 bases of the junction unmatched. Germline CDR1 and CDR2: SEHNR and FQNEAQ (reference sequence). CDR3 coding DNA: TGTGCCAGCAGCGCCCGAAGGGGGACGGGAGGGTACAATGAGCAGTTCTTC. It translates to CASSARRGTGGYNEQFF.

V gene TRBV11-3 combines with J gene TRBJ2-7; TRBD2 agrees at 11 bases. Unmatched junction bases numbered 10, after V lost 10 bases and J lost 5 bases. Germline V gene sequence: CDR1 SGHNT, CDR2 YENEEA. There are 14 residues in the CDR3. Here the CDR3 reads CANPTSGTCDEQYF. CDR3 coding DNA: TGTGCCAACCCGACTAGCGGGACTTGCGACGAGCAGTACTTC.

The chain is built from TRBV29-1 and TRBJ1-2; a weak D match, TRBD1 (6 bases). Trimming removed 7 bases from V and 1 base from J, with 13 bases in between. CDR1 SQVTM and CDR2 ANQGSEA come from the germline V gene. The CDR3 contains 13 residues. The CDR3 DNA reads as TGCAGCGGGGGGACATCCCTTAACTATGGCTACACCTTC. Its translation is CSGGTSLNYGYTF.

The chain uses TRBV10-3 and TRBJ1-2; no firm D call. The V end lost 0 bases, the J end lost 4 bases, and 9 bases lay between the germline ends. The germline V gene encodes CDR1 ENHRY and CDR2 SYGVKD. The CDR3 has 14 residues. As DNA, the CDR3 is TGTGCCATCAGTGAGTCGAAGGCAGGCTATGGCTACACCTTC. Residues: CAISESKAGYGYTF.

The chain employs TRBV7-6 and TRBJ2-1, with 9 bases lining up with TRBD2. Unmatched junction bases numbered 9, after V lost 5 bases and J lost 7 bases. This CDR3 spans 15 amino acids. CDR1 is SGHVS, CDR2 FNYEAQ, per germline. The chain's CDR3 is CASSGGVAGVNEQFF. In DNA, the CDR3 is TGTGCCAGCAGCGGGGGGGTAGCGGGGGTTAATGAGCAGTTCTTC. Full variable domain (remainder filled in from reference TRBV7-6 and TRBJ2-1): GAGVSQSPRYKVTKRGQDVALRCDPISGHVSLYWYRQALGQGPEFLTYFNYEAQQDKSGLPNDRFSAERPEGSISTLTIQRTEQRDSAMYRCASSGGVAGVNEQFFGPGTRLTVL.

The chain carries TRBV2 and TRBJ1-3; weak D call: TRBD1 (5 bases). CDR1 and CDR2 (germline): SNHLY, FYNNEI. V lost 6 bases and J 4 bases, leaving 13 bases between the germline ends. The CDR3 totals 14 residues. CDR3 region: CASRGPGRGNTIYF. CDR3 DNA sequence: TGTGCCAGCAGAGGGCCAGGGCGGGGAAACACCATATATTTT.

This chain uses TRBV2 with TRBJ1-1; no firm D call. The V and J ends lost 3 bases and 7 bases respectively, with 15 bases between them. This CDR3 is built from 14 residues. Germline V gene data show CDR1 as SNHLY and CDR2 as FYNNEI. The CDR3 loop is CASSESPRGVEAFF. Here the CDR3 DNA reads TGTGCCAGCAGTGAGTCCCCCAGAGGAGTTGAAGCTTTCTTT.

The chain joins TRBV9 to TRBJ1-2; TRBD1 aligns across 8 bases. J was trimmed by 6 bases and V by 2 bases; bases with no gene match: 9. CDR1 and CDR2 from the germline V gene are SGDLS and YYNGEE. The CDR3 is 15 amino acids. The CDR3 loop reads CASSVVPGGEDGYTF. For the CDR3, the DNA is TGTGCCAGCAGCGTGGTCCCAGGGGGCGAGGATGGCTACACCTTC.

V and J are TRBV18 and TRBJ2-1, with D possibly matching TRBD1 (6 bases). The CDR3 is 14 amino acids. Trimming removed 4 bases at V and 4 bases at J, with 11 bases between. Germline lookup yields CDR1 KGHSH and CDR2 LQKENI. The CDR3 region is CASSRQEVYNEQFF. The CDR3 DNA is TGTGCCAGCTCACGACAGGAGGTTTACAATGAGCAGTTCTTC.

Turning to this clone: At the DNA level, this CDR3 is encoded by other sequences in the same sample as well. The gene calls are TRBV5-1 and TRBJ2-3, with 7 nucleotides matching TRBD1. The CDR3 covers 14 residues. The ends lost 4 bases at V and 1 base at J; junction bases unmatched: 3. Germline loops: CDR1 SGHRS, CDR2 YFSETQ. The CDR3, as DNA: TGCGCCAGCAGCCTTGACAGGGGCACAGATACGCAGTATTTT. Protein sequence: CASSLDRGTDTQYF.

The chain uses TRBV10-1 and TRBJ2-7, with 11 bases identical to TRBD2. The ends lost 6 bases at V and 6 bases at J; junction bases unmatched: 10. There are 15 residues in the CDR3. Germline V gene lookup returns CDR1 WNHNN and CDR2 SYGVQD (reference sequence). Written as DNA, the CDR3 is TGCGCCAGCAGCGACTCTAGCGGGGGGCTCACCGAGCAGTACTTC. It codes for CASSDSSGGLTEQYF.

The chain joins TRBV27 to TRBJ1-4; no firm D call. CDR1 MNHEY and CDR2 SMNVEV come from the germline V gene (reference sequence). V was pared by 2 bases and J by 6 bases, with 19 bases between. The CDR3 consists of 17 residues. DNA for the CDR3: TGTGCCAGCAGTTTAGGTCCCCCAGGTTCCTCCTATGAAAAACTGTTTTTT. This codes for CASSLGPPGSSYEKLFF.